Listed here are 17 T cell receptor beta chains from one sample, sequenced in a study of T cells after yellow fever vaccination (dated by TCRdb to the late 2010s). Libraries were constructed by 5' RACE. The instrument given in TCRdb is Illumina HiSeq 2500. TCRdb reworked the public reads: Q25 trimming with fastp, MiXCR clone assembly, productive beta chains retained. Under each unique CDR3 protein, matching rows form one entry showing the most common genes and DNA. This sample has 400,000 to 650,000 distinct CDR3 sequences in its table, and around a fifth of those were observed once. About a sixth of the sample goes to the ten largest clones. The sample's treatment or condition label, decoded: live attenuated yellow fever vaccine strain. Sequences were derived from PBMCs, sampled roughly 20 days after the first yellow fever vaccination. The source of these receptors is a man younger than 30 who received the YFV17D yellow fever vaccine.

The V and J genes are TRBV7-2 and TRBJ1-5; no firm D call. The V gene lost 5 bases and the J gene lost 3 bases, with 17 bases spanning the gap. The CDR3 loop spans 16 amino acids. From germline, CDR1 is SGHTA and CDR2 FQGNSA. CDR3 loop: CASSLSLGVHNQPQHF. In DNA form, the CDR3 reads TGTGCCAGCAGCCTAAGCCTCGGAGTACACAATCAGCCCCAGCATTTT.

This clonotype was counted between two and nine times. V usage is TRBV18 and J usage is TRBJ1-1; maybe TRBD1 (5 bases). Trimming took off 9 bases at V and 0 bases at J, with 11 bases between the two ends. Germline assignment: CDR1 KGHSH and CDR2 LQKENI. This CDR3 has 13 residues. The CDR3 loop is CASLLQVNTEAFF. The CDR3 DNA reads as TGTGCCAGTCTTCTACAGGTGAACACTGAAGCTTTCTTT.

The CDR3 sequence is CASSQDRLAATNNEQFF. The CDR3 bases are TGCGCCAGCAGCCAAGACCGACTAGCGGCAACCAACAATGAGCAGTTCTTC. V usage is TRBV4-1 and J usage is TRBJ2-1; 9 nucleotides line up with TRBD2. Losses at the gene ends were 0 bases for V and 5 bases for J; bases not matched to a gene: 8. Germline CDR1 reads MGHRA; CDR2 reads YSYEKL. The CDR3 extends over 17 amino acids.

This chain connects TRBV4-3 to TRBJ1-2; D unclear. Looked up from germline, CDR1 is LGHNA and CDR2 is YSLEER. Trimming took off 1 base at V and 1 base at J, with 10 bases between the two ends. The CDR3 runs 15 residues. DNA of the CDR3: TGCGCCAGCAGCCAAGTTGAGTGGGGTAACTATGGCTACACCTTC. As protein: CASSQVEWGNYGYTF.

This clonotype showed up many times. The chain joins TRBV7-2 to TRBJ1-5; D is undetermined. This CDR3 is built from 13 residues. CDR1 is SGHTA and CDR2 is FQGNSA in the germline V gene. The V and J ends lost 3 bases and 7 bases respectively, with 10 bases between them. The CDR3 nucleotides read TGTGCCAGCAGCTTCACGGTTTGGCAGCCCCAGCATTTT. Its protein is CASSFTVWQPQHF.

The chain uses TRBV6-2 or TRBV6-3 and TRBJ2-7; 8 bases are a match to TRBD1. V gave up 5 bases and J gave up 3 bases; unmatched junction bases: 15. The CDR3 covers 17 residues. Germline V gene data show CDR1 as MNHEY and CDR2 as SVGEGT. The CDR3 coding sequence is TGTGCCAGCAGTACGACAGGGGAACTCTCATTTTTCTACGAGCAGTACGTC. It codes for CASSTTGELSFFYEQYV.

This clonotype was detected only a few times. J is TRBJ2-7 and V is TRBV10-3; a possible D gene is TRBD1 (5 bases). Germline CDR1 and CDR2: ENHRY and SYGVKD. The CDR3 loop spans 12 amino acids. The germline V and J ends were trimmed by 3 bases and 3 bases, with 6 bases remaining between them. CDR3 in amino acids: CAISDRDYEQYV. CDR3 DNA sequence: TGTGCCATCAGTGACAGGGACTACGAGCAGTACGTC.

There are a few counts of this clonotype. V usage is TRBV6-1 and J usage is TRBJ1-1; tentative D call: TRBD1 (5 bases). The V end lost 6 bases, the J end lost 4 bases, and 18 bases lay between the germline ends. The CDR3 is 15 residues long. The V gene's germline CDR1 is MNHNS and CDR2 SASEGT. This chain's CDR3 is CASSLQAFGGTEAFF. CDR3 DNA: TGTGCCAGCAGCCTCCAGGCTTTTGGGGGCACTGAAGCTTTCTTT.

V and J are TRBV15 and TRBJ1-4; possibly TRBD1 for D (6 bases). Per germline, CDR1 LNHNV and CDR2 YYDKDF (reference sequence). V was cut by 7 bases and J by 4 bases, with 16 bases left in between. The CDR3 covers 15 residues. CDR3 nucleotides: TGTGCCACCACCTCATACAGGGCCGATAATGAAAAACTGTTTTTT. This translates into CATTSYRADNEKLFF.

The genes are TRBV9 and TRBJ2-7, with D tentatively TRBD2 (5 bases). The germline V gene encodes CDR1 SGDLS and CDR2 YYNGEE. The CDR3 sequence is 15 residues long. Trimming stripped 4 bases from V and 5 bases from J, with 19 bases between. Written as DNA, the CDR3 is TGTGCCAGCAGCCCCCGCGGCGTCCGGGATGACGAGCAGTACTTC. Its translation is CASSPRGVRDDEQYF.

The V and J genes are TRBV7-3 and TRBJ2-3; 7 bases are shared with TRBD2. CDR1 is SGHTA, CDR2 FQGTGA, per germline. Trimming cost V 6 bases and J 8 bases; bases outside gene matches: 5. The CDR3 contains 12 residues. The CDR3: CASRGDYVTQYF. The CDR3 DNA reads TGTGCCAGCAGAGGGGACTATGTTACGCAGTATTTT.

The chain recombines TRBV6-2 or TRBV6-3 with TRBJ2-7; D may correspond to TRBD1 or TRBD2 (5 bases each). The CDR3 spans 14 residues. V was shortened by 7 bases and J by 3 bases, with 16 bases between the two germline ends. Germline values: CDR1 MNHEY, CDR2 SVGEGT. CDR3 sequence reads: CASISGQVIYEQYF. The CDR3 DNA is TGTGCCAGCATCTCGGGGCAGGTGATCTACGAGCAGTACTTC.

V gene TRBV7-2 combines with J gene TRBJ1-6, with D unresolved. The CDR3 consists of 15 residues. From germline, CDR1 is SGHTA and CDR2 FQGNSA. Trimming took 5 bases from V and 7 from J, leaving 15 bases between them. CDR3: CASSPTLMGNSPLHF. The CDR3 DNA reads as TGTGCCAGCAGCCCTACTCTGATGGGAAATTCACCCCTCCACTTT.

The DNA for the CDR3 is TGTGCCAGCAGCTTATCCCCGACGGGACCAGAGACCCAGTACTTC. Residues: CASSLSPTGPETQYF. The chain recombines TRBV7-3 with TRBJ2-5; D may match TRBD1 or TRBD2 (5 bases each). The ends were cut back, 2 bases at V and 4 bases at J, with 14 bases in the middle. CDR1 SGHTA and CDR2 FQGTGA come from the germline V gene. CDR3 length equals 15 residues. Full variable domain (remainder filled in from reference TRBV7-3 and TRBJ2-5): GAGVSQTPSNKVTEKGKYVELRCDPISGHTALYWYRQSLGQGPEFLIYFQGTGAADDSGLPNDRFFAVRPEGSVSTLKIQRTERGDSAVYLCASSLSPTGPETQYFGPGTRLLVL.

This clonotype came up a few times. The chain couples TRBV27 to TRBJ2-3; D is unresolved. CDR1 is MNHEY and CDR2 is SMNVEV in the germline V gene (reference sequence). This CDR3 is 11 amino acids long. The V gene lost 5 bases and the J gene lost 5 bases, with 5 bases spanning the gap. CDR3 loop: CASSGLDTQYF. In DNA form, the CDR3 reads TGTGCCAGCAGTGGATTAGATACGCAGTATTTT.

The chain has TRBV19 and TRBJ1-4; 7 bases fit TRBD1. This CDR3 is built from 15 residues. Per the germline V gene, CDR1 is LNHDA and CDR2 is SQIVND (reference sequence). Trimming took 5 bases from V and 2 from J; bases not matched to a gene: 5. This CDR3 is CASSGSRGTNEKLFF. The CDR3 DNA follows: TGTGCCAGTAGTGGCTCCAGGGGGACTAATGAAAAACTGTTTTTT.

The chain links TRBV7-9 to TRBJ1-1; 8 bases are a match to TRBD1. Germline V CDR1 and CDR2: SEHNR, FQNEAQ (reference sequence). The CDR3 loop spans 15 amino acids. With 4 bases clipped from V and 3 bases from J, the junction kept 7 bases outside the gene matches. For the CDR3, the DNA is TGTGCCAGCAGCTCAATCAGGGGGCAGGACACTGAAGCTTTCTTT. Translated: CASSSIRGQDTEAFF. The variable domain in full, completed from reference TRBV7-9 and TRBJ1-1, reads DTGVSQNPRHKITKRGQNVTFRCDPISEHNRLYWYRQTLGQGPEFLTYFQNEAQLEKSRLLSDRFSAERPKGSFSTLEIQRTEQGDSAMYLCASSSIRGQDTEAFFGQGTRLTVV.